This T cell receptor beta chain derives from a study of T cell changes during pregnancy in multiple sclerosis. V lost 4 bases and J lost 2, with 12 bases in between. The CDR3 sequence is 15 residues long. From germline, CDR1 is SGHNT and CDR2 YYREEE (reference sequence). The method was immunoSEQ multiplex PCR; TCRdb's version includes in-frame clones alone and lacks a portion of them. The sample has about 40,000 clones; about 89% are singletons. The chain employs TRBV5-4 and TRBJ2-2, with D possibly TRBD1 on 6 matching bases. Sequencing was performed on CD4+ T cells from peripheral blood mononuclear cells, taken before pregnancy. This receptor was taken from a female donor with multiple sclerosis, enrolled in a pregnancy study. CDR3 DNA: TGTGCCAGCAGCCTTGACAGGATAAACACCGGGGAGCTGTTTTTT. Amino acid sequence: CASSLDRINTGELFF.